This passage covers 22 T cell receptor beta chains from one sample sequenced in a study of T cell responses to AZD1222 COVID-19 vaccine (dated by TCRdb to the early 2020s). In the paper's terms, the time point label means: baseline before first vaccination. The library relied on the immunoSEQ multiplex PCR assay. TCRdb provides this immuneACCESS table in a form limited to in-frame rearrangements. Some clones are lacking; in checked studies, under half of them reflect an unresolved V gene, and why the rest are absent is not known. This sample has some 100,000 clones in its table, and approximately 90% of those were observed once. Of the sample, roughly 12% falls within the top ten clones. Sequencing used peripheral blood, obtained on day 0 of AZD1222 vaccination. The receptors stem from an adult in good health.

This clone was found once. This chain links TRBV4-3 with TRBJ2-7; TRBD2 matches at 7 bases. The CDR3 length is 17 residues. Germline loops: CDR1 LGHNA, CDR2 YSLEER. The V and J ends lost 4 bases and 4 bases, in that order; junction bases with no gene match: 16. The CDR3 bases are TGCGCCAGCAGCCGAAGAGCTCCAGCGGGGTTTATGTACGAGCAGTACTTC. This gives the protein CASSRRAPAGFMYEQYF.

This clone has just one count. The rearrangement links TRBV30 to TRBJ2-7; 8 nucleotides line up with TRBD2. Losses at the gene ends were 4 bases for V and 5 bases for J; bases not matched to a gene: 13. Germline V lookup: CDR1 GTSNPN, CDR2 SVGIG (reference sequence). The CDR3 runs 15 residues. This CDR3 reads CAWIGDGGEVDEQYF. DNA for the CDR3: TGTGCCTGGATTGGGGACGGGGGGGAGGTTGACGAGCAGTACTTC.

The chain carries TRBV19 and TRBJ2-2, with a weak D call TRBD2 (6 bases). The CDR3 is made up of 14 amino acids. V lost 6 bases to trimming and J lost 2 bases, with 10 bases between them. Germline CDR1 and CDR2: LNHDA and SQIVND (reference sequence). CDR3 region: CASRGLSNTGELFF. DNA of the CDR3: TGTGCCAGTAGGGGACTTAGCAACACCGGGGAGCTGTTTTTT. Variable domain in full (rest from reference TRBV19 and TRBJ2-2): DGGITQSPKYLFRKEGQNVTLSCEQNLNHDAMYWYRQDPGQGLRLIYYSQIVNDFQKGDIAEGYSVSREKKESFPLTVTSAQKNPTAFYLCASRGLSNTGELFFGEGSRLTVL.

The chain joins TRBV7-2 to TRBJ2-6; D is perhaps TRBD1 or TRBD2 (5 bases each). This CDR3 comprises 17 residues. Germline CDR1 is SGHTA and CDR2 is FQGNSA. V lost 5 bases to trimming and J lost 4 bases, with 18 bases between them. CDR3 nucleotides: TGTGCCAGCAGCCGGAACCGAGGGGCCCTAGGGGCCAACGTCCTGACTTTC. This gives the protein CASSRNRGALGANVLTF.

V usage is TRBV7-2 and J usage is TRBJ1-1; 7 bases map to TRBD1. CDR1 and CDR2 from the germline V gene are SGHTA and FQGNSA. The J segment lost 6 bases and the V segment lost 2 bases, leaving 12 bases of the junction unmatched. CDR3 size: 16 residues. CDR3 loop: CASSLNLYRGRAEAFF. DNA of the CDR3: TGTGCCAGCAGCTTAAATCTTTACAGGGGAAGGGCTGAAGCTTTCTTT.

CDR3 protein: CASSYSGSYEQYF. As DNA, the CDR3 is TGTGCCAGCAGTTACTCGGGGTCCTACGAGCAGTACTTC. The genes are TRBV6-2 or TRBV6-3 and TRBJ2-7; D not certain. Germline values: CDR1 MNHEY, CDR2 SVGEGT. The CDR3 contains 13 residues. Trimming removed 0 bases at V and 1 base at J, with 4 bases between.

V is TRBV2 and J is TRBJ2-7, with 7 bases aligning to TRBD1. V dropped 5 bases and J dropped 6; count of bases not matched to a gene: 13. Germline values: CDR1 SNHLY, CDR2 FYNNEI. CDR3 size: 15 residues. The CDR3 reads CASSPNLTGIGEQYF. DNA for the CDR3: TGTGCCAGCAGTCCAAACTTGACAGGGATCGGCGAGCAGTACTTC.

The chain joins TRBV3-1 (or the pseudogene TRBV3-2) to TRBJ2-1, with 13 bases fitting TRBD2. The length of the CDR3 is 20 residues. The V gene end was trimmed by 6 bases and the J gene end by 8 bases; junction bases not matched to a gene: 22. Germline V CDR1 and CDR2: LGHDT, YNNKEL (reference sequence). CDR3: CASRGQTGLGLAGTIYEQFF. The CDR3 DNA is TGTGCCAGCAGGGGGCAGACCGGGTTGGGACTAGCGGGAACTATCTATGAGCAGTTCTTC.

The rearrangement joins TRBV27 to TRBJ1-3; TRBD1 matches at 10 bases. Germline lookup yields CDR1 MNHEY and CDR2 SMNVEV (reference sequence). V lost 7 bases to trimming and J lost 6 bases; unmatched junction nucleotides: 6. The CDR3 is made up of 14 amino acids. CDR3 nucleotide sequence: TGTGCCAGCACCGACAGGGGGCTCGCAAACACCATATATTTT. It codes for CASTDRGLANTIYF.

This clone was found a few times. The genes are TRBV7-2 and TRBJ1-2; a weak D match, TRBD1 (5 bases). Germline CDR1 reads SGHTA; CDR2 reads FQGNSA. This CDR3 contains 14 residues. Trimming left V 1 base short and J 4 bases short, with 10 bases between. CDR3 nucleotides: TGTGCCAGCAGCTTAGAGCTGGGGACCTATGGCTACACCTTC. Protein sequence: CASSLELGTYGYTF.

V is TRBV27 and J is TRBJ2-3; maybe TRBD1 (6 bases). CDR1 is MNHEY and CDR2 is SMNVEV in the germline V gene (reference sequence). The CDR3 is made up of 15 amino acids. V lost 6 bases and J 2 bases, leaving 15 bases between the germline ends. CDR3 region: CASSRGAYITDTQYF. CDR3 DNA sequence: TGTGCCAGCAGCAGGGGCGCTTATATCACAGATACGCAGTATTTT.

The DNA for the CDR3 is TGTGCCAGCAGTTACGGGGGGGGCTCCCCCGGGGAGCAGTACTTC. As protein: CASSYGGGSPGEQYF. V usage is TRBV6-2 or TRBV6-3 and J usage is TRBJ2-7; weak D call: TRBD2 (7 bases). The V gene's germline CDR1 is MNHEY and CDR2 SVGEGT. This CDR3 comprises 15 residues. Trimming cost V 2 bases and J 7 bases, with 18 bases left between them.

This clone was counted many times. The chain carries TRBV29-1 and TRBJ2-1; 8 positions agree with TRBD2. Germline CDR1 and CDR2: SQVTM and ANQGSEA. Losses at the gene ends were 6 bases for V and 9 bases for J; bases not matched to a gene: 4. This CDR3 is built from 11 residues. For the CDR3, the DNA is TGCAGCGTGTCTCGGGAGGGTGAGCAGTTCTTC. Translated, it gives CSVSREGEQFF.

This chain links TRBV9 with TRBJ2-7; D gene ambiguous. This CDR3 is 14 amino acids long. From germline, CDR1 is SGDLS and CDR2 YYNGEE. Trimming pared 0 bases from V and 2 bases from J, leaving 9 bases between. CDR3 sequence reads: CASSVDGPTYEQYF. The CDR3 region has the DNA TGTGCCAGCAGCGTAGACGGACCGACCTACGAGCAGTACTTC.

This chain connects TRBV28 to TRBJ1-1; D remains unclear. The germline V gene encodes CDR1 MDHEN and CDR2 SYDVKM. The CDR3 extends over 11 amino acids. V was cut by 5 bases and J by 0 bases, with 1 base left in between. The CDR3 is CASSMNTEAFF. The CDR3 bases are TGTGCCAGCAGTATGAACACTGAAGCTTTCTTT.

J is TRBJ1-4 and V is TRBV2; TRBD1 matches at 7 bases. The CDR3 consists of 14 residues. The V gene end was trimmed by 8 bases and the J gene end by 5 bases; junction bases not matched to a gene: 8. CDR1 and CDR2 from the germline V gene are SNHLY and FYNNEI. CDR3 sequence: CASRTGQPNEKLFF. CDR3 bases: TGTGCCAGCCGTACGGGACAGCCGAATGAAAAACTGTTTTTT. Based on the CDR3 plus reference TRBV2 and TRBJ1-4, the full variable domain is EPEVTQTPSHQVTQMGQEVILRCVPISNHLYFYWYRQILGQKVEFLVSFYNNEISEKSEIFDDQFSVERPDGSNFTLKIRSTKLEDSAMYFCASRTGQPNEKLFFGSGTQLSVL.

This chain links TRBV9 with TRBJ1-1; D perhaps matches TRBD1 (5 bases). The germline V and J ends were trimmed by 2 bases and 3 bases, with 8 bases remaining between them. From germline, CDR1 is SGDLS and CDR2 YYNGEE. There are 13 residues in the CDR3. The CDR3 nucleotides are TGTGCCAGCAGCGTCGGGGGTCACACTGAAGCTTTCTTT. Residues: CASSVGGHTEAFF.

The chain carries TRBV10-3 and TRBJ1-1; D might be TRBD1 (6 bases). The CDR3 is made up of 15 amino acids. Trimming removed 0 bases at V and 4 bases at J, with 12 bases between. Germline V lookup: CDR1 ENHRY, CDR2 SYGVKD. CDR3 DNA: TGTGCCATCAGTGAGTCCGGGGGGGCAAGCACTGAAGCTTTCTTT. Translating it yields CAISESGGASTEAFF.

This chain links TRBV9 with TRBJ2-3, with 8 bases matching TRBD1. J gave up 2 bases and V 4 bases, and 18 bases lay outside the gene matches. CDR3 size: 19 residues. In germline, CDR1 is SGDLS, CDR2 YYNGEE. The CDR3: CASSPRGQGSRGSTDTQYF. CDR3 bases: TGTGCCAGCAGCCCCCGCGGACAGGGATCCAGGGGTTCCACAGATACGCAGTATTTT.

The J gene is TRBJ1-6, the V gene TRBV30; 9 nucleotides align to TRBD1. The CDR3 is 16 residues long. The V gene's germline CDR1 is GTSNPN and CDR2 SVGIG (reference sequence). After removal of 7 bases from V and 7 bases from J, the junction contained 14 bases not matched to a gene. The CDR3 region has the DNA TGTGCCTATATAGACCTCGGGACAGGGTCAAATTCACCCCTCCACTTT. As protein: CAYIDLGTGSNSPLHF.

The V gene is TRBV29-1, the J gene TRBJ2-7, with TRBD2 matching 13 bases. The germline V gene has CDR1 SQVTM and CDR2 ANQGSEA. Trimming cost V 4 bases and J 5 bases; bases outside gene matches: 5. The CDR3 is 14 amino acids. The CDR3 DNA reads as TGCAGCGTTGGAGGACTAGCGGGAGTGCACGAGCAGTACTTC. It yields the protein CSVGGLAGVHEQYF.

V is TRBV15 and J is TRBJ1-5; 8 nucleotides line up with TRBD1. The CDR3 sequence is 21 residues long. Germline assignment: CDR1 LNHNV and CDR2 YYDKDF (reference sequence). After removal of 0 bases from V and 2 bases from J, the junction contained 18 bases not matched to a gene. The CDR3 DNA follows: TGTGCCACCAGCAGAGATCCTTCACCCACCAGGGGGCGCGTAGGCAATCAGCCCCAGCATTTT. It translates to CATSRDPSPTRGRVGNQPQHF. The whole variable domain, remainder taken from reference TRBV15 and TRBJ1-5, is DAMVIQNPRYQVTQFGKPVTLSCSQTLNHNVMYWYQQKSSQAPKLLFHYYDKDFNNEADTPDNFQSRRPNTSFCFLDIRSPGLGDTAMYLCATSRDPSPTRGRVGNQPQHFGDGTRLSIL.